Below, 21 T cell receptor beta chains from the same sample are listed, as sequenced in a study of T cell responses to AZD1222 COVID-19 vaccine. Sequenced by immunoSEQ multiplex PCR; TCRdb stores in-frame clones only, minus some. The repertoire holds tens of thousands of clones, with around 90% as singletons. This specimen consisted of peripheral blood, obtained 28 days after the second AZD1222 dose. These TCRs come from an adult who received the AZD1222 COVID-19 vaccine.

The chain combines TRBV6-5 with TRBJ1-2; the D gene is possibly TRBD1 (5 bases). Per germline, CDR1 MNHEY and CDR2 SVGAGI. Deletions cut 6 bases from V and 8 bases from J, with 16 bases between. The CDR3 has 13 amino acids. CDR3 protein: CASSRDGVEGYTF. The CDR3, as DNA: TGTGCCAGCAGCCGGGACGGAGTTGAAGGCTACACCTTC.

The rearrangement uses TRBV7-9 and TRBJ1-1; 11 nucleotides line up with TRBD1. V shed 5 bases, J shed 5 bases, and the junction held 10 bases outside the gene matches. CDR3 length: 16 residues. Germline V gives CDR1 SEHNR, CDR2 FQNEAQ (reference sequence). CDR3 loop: CASSPWTGGAGTEAFF. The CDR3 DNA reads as TGTGCCAGCAGCCCTTGGACAGGGGGCGCTGGGACTGAAGCTTTCTTT.

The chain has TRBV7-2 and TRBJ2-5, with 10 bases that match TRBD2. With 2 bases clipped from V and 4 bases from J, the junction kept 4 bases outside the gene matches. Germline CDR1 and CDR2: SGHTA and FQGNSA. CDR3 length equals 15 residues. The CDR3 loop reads CASSLQAGGRETQYF. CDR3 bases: TGTGCCAGCAGCTTACAAGCGGGGGGGCGAGAGACCCAGTACTTC.

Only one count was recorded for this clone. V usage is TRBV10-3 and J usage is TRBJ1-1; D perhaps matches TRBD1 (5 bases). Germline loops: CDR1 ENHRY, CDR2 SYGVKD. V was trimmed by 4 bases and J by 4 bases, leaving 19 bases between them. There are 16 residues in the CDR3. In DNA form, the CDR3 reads TGTGCCATCAGTGGCCGGGACCCCGCAAGGAGCACTGAAGCTTTCTTT. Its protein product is CAISGRDPARSTEAFF.

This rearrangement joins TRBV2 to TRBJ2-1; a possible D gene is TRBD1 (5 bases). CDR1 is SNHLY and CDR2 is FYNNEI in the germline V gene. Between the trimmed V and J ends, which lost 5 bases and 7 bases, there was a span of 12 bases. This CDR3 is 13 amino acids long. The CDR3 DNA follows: TGTGCCAGCAGTTTACAGGCCGGGAATGAGCAGTTCTTC. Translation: CASSLQAGNEQFF.

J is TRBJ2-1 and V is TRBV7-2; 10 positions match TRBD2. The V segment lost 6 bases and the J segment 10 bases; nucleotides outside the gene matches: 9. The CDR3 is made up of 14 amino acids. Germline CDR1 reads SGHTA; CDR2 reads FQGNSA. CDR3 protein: CASRPVLAGDEQFF. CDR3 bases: TGTGCCAGCAGACCGGTCCTAGCGGGGGACGAGCAGTTCTTC.

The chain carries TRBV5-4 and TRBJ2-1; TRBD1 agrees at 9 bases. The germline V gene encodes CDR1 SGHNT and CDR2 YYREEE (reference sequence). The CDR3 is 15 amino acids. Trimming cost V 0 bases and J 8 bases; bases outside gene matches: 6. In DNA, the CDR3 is TGTGCCAGCAGCTTGGGGGGACAGGGTTCATATGAGCAGTTCTTC. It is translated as CASSLGGQGSYEQFF. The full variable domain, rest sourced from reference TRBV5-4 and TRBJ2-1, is ETGVTQSPTHLIKTRGQQVTLRCSSQSGHNTVSWYQQALGQGPQFIFQYYREEENGRGNFPPRFSGLQFPNYSSELNVNALELDDSALYLCASSLGGQGSYEQFFGPGTRLTVL.

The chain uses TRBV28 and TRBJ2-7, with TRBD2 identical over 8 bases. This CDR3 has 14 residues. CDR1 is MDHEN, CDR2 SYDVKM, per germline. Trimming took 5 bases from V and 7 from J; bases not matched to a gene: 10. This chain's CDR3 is CASSPADRGGEQYF. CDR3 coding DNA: TGTGCCAGCAGTCCCGCTGACCGGGGGGGGGAGCAGTACTTC. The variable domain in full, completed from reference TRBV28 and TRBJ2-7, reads DVKVTQSSRYLVKRTGEKVFLECVQDMDHENMFWYRQDPGLGLRLIYFSYDVKMKEKGDIPEGYSVSREKKERFSLILESASTNQTSMYLCASSPADRGGEQYFGPGTRLTVT.

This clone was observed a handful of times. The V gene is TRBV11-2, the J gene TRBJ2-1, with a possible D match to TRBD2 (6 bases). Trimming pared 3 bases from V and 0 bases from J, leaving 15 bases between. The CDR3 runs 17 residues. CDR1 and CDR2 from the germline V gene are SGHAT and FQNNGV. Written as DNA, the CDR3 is TGTGCCAGCAGCTTTTATGTTAGCGGAAGCTCCTACAATGAGCAGTTCTTC. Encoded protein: CASSFYVSGSSYNEQFF.

The chain's CDR3 is CASSTGQGRPEQYF. The CDR3 DNA reads TGTGCCAGTAGTACCGGACAGGGACGGCCCGAGCAGTACTTC. This chain joins TRBV19 and TRBJ2-7; 8 bases line up with TRBD1. CDR3 size: 14 residues. CDR1 is LNHDA and CDR2 is SQIVND in the germline V gene (reference sequence). Trimming took 4 bases from V and 6 from J; bases not matched to a gene: 8.

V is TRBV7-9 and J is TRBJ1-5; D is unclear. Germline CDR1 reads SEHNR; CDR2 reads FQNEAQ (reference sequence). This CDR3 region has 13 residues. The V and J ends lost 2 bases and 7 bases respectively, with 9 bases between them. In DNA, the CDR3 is TGTGCCAGCAGCTTACAGGACGTACAGCCCCAGCATTTT. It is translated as CASSLQDVQPQHF.

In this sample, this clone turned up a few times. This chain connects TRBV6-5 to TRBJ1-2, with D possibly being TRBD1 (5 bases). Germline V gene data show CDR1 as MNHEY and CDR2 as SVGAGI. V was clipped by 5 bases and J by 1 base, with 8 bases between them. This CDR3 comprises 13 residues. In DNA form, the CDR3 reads TGTGCCAGCAGTCCGACAGTTAACTATGGCTACACCTTC. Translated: CASSPTVNYGYTF.

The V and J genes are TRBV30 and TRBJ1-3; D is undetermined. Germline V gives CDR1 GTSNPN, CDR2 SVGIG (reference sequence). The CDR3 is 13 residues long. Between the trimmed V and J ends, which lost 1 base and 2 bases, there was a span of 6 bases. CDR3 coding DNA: TGTGCCTGGAGTGGGGGTCCTGGAAACACCATATATTTT. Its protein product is CAWSGGPGNTIYF.

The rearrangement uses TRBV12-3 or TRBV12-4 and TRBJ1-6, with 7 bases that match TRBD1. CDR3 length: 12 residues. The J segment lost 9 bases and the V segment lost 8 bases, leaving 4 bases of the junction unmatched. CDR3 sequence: CASRQGSSPLHF. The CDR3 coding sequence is TGTGCCAGCCGACAGGGTTCTTCACCCCTCCACTTT.

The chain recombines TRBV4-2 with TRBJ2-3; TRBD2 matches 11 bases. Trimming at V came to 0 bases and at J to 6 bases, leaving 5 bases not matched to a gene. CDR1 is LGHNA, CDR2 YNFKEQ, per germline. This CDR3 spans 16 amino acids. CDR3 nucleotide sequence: TGTGCCAGCAGCCAAGATCTAGCGGGGGGAGCGGATACGCAGTATTTT. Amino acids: CASSQDLAGGADTQYF.

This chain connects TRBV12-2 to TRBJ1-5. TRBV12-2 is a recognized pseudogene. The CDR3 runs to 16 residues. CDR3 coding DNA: TGTGCAAGTCGCTTAGCTCGGGGAGGGGCCAATCAGCCCCAGCATTTT. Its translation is CASRLARGGANQPQHF.

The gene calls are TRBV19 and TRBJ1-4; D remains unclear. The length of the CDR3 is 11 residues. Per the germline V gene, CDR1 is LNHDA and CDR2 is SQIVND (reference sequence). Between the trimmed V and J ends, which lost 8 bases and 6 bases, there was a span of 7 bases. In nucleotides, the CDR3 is TGTGCCAGTCTGGGGTATGAAAAACTGTTTTTT. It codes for CASLGYEKLFF.

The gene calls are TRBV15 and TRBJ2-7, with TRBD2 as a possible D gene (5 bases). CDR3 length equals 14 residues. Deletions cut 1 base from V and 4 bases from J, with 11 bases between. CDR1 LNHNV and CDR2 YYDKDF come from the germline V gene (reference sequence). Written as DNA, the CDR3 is TGTGCCACCAGCAGAGCTCCCTCGGGGTACGAGCAGTACTTC. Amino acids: CATSRAPSGYEQYF.

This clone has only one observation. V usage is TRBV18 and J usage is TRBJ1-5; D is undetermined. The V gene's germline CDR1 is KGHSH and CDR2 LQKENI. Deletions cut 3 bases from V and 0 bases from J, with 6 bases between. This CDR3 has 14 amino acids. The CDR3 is CASSPGTSNQPQHF. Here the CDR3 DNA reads TGTGCCAGCTCACCCGGCACTAGCAATCAGCCCCAGCATTTT.

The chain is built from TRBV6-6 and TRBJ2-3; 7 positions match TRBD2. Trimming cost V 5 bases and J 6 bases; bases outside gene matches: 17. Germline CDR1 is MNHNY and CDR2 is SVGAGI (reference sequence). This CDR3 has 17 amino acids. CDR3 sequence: CASSPTSGLSLGDTQYF. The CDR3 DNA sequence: TGTGCCAGCAGTCCTACTTCGGGACTATCCCTGGGGGATACGCAGTATTTT.

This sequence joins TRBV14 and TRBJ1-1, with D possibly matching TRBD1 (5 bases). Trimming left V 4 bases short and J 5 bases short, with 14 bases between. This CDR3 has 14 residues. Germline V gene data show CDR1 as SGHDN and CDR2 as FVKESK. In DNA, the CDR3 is TGTGCCAGCAGCCTAGTGGGGGGGAGTACTGAAGCTTTCTTT. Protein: CASSLVGGSTEAFF.